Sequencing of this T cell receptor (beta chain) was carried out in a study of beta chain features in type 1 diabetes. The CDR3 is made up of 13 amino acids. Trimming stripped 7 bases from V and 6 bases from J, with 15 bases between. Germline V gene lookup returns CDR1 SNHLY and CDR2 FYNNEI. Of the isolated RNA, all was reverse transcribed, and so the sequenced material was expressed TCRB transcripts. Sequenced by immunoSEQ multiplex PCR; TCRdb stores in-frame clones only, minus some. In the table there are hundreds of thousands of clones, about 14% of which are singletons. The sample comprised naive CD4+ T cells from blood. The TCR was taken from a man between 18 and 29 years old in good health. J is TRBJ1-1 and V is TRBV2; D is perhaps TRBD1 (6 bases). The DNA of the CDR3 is TGTGCCAGCACGGAACAGGGTAAATCTGAAGCTTTCTTT. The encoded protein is CASTEQGKSEAFF.